The clone carrying this TCR beta chain turned up a few times. Its antigen is not identified. This sample was included in a study of blood T cells in healthy people across ages. The study, taken as a whole, reports: It was held that the diversity estimates obtained from one million T cells were underestimates.

The CDR3 totals 13 residues. CDR1 SGDLS and CDR2 YYNGEE come from the germline V gene. V lost 3 bases, J lost 3 bases, and 9 bases lay in between. The use of a sample-barcoded 5' primer and a J-beta primer mix characterized a second PCR of roughly 6 to 11 cycles. A template-switch adaptor with 12 random nucleotides tagged each cDNA molecule. TCRdb processed the 5' RACE reads anew with MiXCR; each CDR3 protein has one entry. There are 1.5 million to 2 million distinct CDR3 sequences in the sample; approximately 30% occur only once, and around 7.7% lies in the top ten. The sequenced sample was blood. The clonotype originates from a woman aged 25 to 45 in good health. The V and J genes are TRBV9 and TRBJ1-1; D gene uncertain. DNA for the CDR3: TGTGCCAGCAGCGCCGCAACTTACACTGAAGCTTTCTTT. Its protein product is CASSAATYTEAFF.